These 3 T cell receptor beta chains share one sample of origin, sequenced in a study of cytomegalovirus exposure and HLA in healthy donors. PCR primers comprised 60 Vbeta and 13 Jbeta primers. Data came from immunoSEQ multiplex PCR; TCRdb stores just in-frame clones and leaves some out. This table holds hundreds of thousands of clones, around 78% found once. The sample comprised PBMCs. These receptors all come from a boy between 10 and 17 years old in good health and CMV-seronegative.

The V call is TRBV2, the J call TRBJ2-5, with D possibly TRBD1 on 5 matching bases. Trimming stripped 8 bases from V and 4 bases from J, with 8 bases between. The length of the CDR3 is 11 residues. The germline V gene has CDR1 SNHLY and CDR2 FYNNEI. The CDR3 coding sequence is TGTGCCAGCGGAAGGGGAGAGACCCAGTACTTC. Translated: CASGRGETQYF.

The V gene is TRBV5-1, the J gene TRBJ1-5, with D tentatively TRBD1 (6 bases). The CDR3 covers 14 residues. Trimming took off 2 bases at V and 6 bases at J, with 12 bases between the two ends. Germline V gives CDR1 SGHRS, CDR2 YFSETQ. CDR3 coding DNA: TGCGCCAGCAGCTTACAGGGAGGGGGTCAGCCCCAGCATTTT. It is translated as CASSLQGGGQPQHF.

The rearrangement uses TRBV19 and TRBJ1-5; TRBD1 matches at 8 bases. Germline loops: CDR1 LNHDA, CDR2 SQIVND (reference sequence). V shed 6 bases and J 6 bases; nucleotides not matched to a gene: 10. This CDR3 is built from 15 residues. CDR3 in DNA: TGTGCCAGTAGCTGGGACAGGCGTGGACCTCAGCCCCAGCATTTT. Amino acids: CASSWDRRGPQPQHF.